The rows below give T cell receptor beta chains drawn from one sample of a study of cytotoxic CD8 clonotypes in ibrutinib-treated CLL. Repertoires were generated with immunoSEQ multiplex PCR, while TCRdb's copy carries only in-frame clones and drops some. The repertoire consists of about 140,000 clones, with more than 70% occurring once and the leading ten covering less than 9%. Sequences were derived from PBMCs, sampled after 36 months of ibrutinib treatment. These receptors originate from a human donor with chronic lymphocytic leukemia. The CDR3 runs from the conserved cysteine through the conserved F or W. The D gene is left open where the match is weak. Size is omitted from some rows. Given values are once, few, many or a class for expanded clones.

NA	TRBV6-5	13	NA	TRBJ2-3	TGTGCCAGCACCCGGGACTTTAAGGATACGCAGTATTTT	CASTRDFKDTQYF
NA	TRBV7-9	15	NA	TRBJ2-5	TGTGCCAGCAGACCTCCTACCCAGGGGCCCCGGACCCAGTACTTC	CASRPPTQGPRTQYF
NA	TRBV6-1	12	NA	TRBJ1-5	TGTGCCAGCAAAGGCAGCAATCAGCCCCAGCATTTT	CASKGSNQPQHF
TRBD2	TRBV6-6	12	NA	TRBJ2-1	TGTGCCAGCGGGGGGGAGTACAATGAGCAGTTCTTC	CASGGEYNEQFF
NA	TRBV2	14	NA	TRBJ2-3	TGTGCCAGCCAGGGCCAAGGAGGCACAGATACGCAGTATTTT	CASQGQGGTDTQYF
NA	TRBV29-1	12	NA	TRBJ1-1	TGCGGGGGTTTGTCGGGGAACACTGAAGCTTTCTTT	CGGLSGNTEAFF
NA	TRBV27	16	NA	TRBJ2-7	TGTGCCAGCAGACTACGGGGGACAGATCCTTCCTACGAGCAGTACTTC	CASRLRGTDPSYEQYF
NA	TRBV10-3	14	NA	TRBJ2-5	TGTGCCATCAGGGGGCAGTCCGGGTGGGAGACCCAGTACTTC	CAIRGQSGWETQYF
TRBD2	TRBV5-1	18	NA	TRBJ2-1	TGCGCCAGCAGCTTGGCGGGACCGGGACTAGCGGGAGACAATGAGCAGTTCTTC	CASSLAGPGLAGDNEQFF
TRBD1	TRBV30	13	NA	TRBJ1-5	TGTGCCTGGAGTGCACAGGGGGGACAGCCCCAGCATTTT	CAWSAQGGQPQHF
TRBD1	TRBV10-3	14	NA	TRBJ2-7	TGTGCCATCAGGGGGACAGGGGCGGACTACGAGCAGTACTTC	CAIRGTGADYEQYF
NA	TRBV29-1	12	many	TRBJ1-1	TGCAGCGTTATGGCGGGGGGCACTGAAGCTTTCTTT	CSVMAGGTEAFF
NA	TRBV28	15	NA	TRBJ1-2	TGTGCCAGCAGTTTAGGGCAGTTGTTCAACTATGGCTACACCTTC	CASSLGQLFNYGYTF
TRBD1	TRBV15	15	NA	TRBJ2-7	TGTGCCACCAGCAGGGATCTAGGGACAGGGGACGAGCAGTACTTC	CATSRDLGTGDEQYF
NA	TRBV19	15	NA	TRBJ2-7	TGTGCCAGTAGTACAGGGGACAAGACGTACGCCGAGCAGTACTTC	CASSTGDKTYAEQYF
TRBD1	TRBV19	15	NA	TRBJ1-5	TGTGCCAGTAGTCCTATCGGACAGGGCGATCAGCCCCAGCATTTT	CASSPIGQGDQPQHF
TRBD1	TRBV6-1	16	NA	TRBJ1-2	TGTGCCAGCAGTGGCCAGGCGGACAGGGTTGCCTATGGCTACACCTTC	CASSGQADRVAYGYTF
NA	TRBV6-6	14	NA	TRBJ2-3	TGTGCCAGCGGAGGATTATCCCACACAGATACGCAGTATTTT	CASGGLSHTDTQYF
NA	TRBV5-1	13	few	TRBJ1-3	TGCGCCAGCAGCTTTGGACAGGGAAACACCATATATTTT	CASSFGQGNTIYF
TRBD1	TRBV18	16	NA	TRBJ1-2	TGTGCCAGCTCACCGCAAGAGGGGGCAGGGAACTATGGCTACACCTTC	CASSPQEGAGNYGYTF
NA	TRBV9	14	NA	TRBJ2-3	TGTGCCAGCGGGGGTAGGACGAGCCGCGAGACGCAGTATTTT	CASGGRTSRETQYF
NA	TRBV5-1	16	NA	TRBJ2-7	TGCGCCAGCAGCTTGGTCGGTAGCCCGGGTATGTACGAGCAGTACTTC	CASSLVGSPGMYEQYF
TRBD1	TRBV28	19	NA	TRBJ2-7	TGTGCCAGCAGTTTCCCCGGGACAGGGGGCCTTCGTTTATTTTACGAGCAGTACTTC	CASSFPGTGGLRLFYEQYF
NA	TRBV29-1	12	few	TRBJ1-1	TGCAGCGTCCCGGACGGGAACACTGAAGCTTTCTTT	CSVPDGNTEAFF
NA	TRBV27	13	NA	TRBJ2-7	TGTGCCACCTCCTTTGGAGGGTCCTACGAGCAGTACTTC	CATSFGGSYEQYF
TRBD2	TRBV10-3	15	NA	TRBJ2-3	TGTGCCATTCGGACTAGCGGAGCTAGCACAGATACGCAGTATTTT	CAIRTSGASTDTQYF
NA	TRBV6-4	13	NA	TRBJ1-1	TGTGCCAGCAGACAACCACCGAACACTGAAGCTTTCTTT	CASRQPPNTEAFF
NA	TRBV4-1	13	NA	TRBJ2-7	TGCGCCAGCAGCCCCCCGAGCTCCTACGAGCAGTACTTC	CASSPPSSYEQYF
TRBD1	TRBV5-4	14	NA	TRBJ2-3	TGTGCCAGCAGCTGGGACAGGGGCACAGATACGCAGTATTTT	CASSWDRGTDTQYF
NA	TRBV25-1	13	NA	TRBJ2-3	TGTGCCAGCAGTGAACCTTACCTAAATACGCAGTATTTT	CASSEPYLNTQYF
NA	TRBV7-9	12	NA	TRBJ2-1	TGTGCCAGCAGCTTAGGCTCCCGGGACCAGTTCTTC	CASSLGSRDQFF
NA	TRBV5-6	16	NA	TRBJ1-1	TGTGCCAGCAGCTTAATGGAGGACCGGACAAACACTGAAGCTTTCTTT	CASSLMEDRTNTEAFF
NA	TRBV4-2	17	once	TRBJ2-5	TGTGCCAGCAGCCTGGGGGGGTCCGGGACAGGTGGAGAGACCCAGTACTTC	CASSLGGSGTGGETQYF
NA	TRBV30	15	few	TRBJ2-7	TGTGCCTGGAGCGGGACAGAGGAGGGGGCCTACGAGCAGTACTTC	CAWSGTEEGAYEQYF
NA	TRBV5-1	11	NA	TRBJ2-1	TGCGCCAGCAGCTTGAACAATGAGCAGTTCTTC	CASSLNNEQFF
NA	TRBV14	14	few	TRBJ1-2	TGTGCCAGCAGCCAGCAAACCGGCCCGTATGGCTACACCTTC	CASSQQTGPYGYTF
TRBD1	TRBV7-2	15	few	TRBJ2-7	TGTGCCAGCAGCTCCCGCTCTACAGGGGGACACGAGCAGTACTTC	CASSSRSTGGHEQYF
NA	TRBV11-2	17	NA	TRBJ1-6	TGTGCCAGCAGTAAGGAGTGGGTCCAGACGGCTTGGTCACCCCTCCACTTT	CASSKEWVQTAWSPLHF
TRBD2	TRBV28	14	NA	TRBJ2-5	TGTGCCAGCAGCCCCGGACTAGCGGGGGCTTCGAAGTACTTC	CASSPGLAGASKYF
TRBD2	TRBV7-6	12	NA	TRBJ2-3	TGTGCCAGCAGCCTCCGACTAGCGCGCCTGGATTTT	CASSLRLARLDF
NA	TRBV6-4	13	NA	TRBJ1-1	TGTGCCAGCAGTGCTCAGTTGGACACTGAAGCTTTCTTT	CASSAQLDTEAFF
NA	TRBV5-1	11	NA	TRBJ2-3	TGCGCCAGCAGCTTCACAGATACGCAGTATTTT	CASSFTDTQYF
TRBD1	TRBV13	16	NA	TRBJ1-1	TGTGCCAGCAGCACCCCTTTGACAGGGGGATTGACTGAAGCTTTCTTT	CASSTPLTGGLTEAFF
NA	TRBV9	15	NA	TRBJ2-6	TGTGCCAGCAGCGTAGAAGGGTCTGGGGCCAACGTCCTGACTTTC	CASSVEGSGANVLTF
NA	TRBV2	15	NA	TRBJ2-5	TGTGCCAGCAGTGGTCGGGGAACGTACCAAGAGACCCAGTACTTC	CASSGRGTYQETQYF
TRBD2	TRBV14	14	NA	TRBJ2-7	TGTGCCAGCAGACTAGCGGGAGGGTGGCACGAGCAGTACTTC	CASRLAGGWHEQYF
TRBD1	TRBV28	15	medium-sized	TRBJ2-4	TGTGCCAGCAGTCATACAGGGGGCTACAAAAACATTCAGTACTTC	CASSHTGGYKNIQYF
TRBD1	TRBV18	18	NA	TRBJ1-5	TGTGCCAGCTCATCAACGGCAGACAGGGCGGCCGGCAATCAGCCCCAGCATTTT	CASSSTADRAAGNQPQHF
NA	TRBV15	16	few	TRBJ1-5	TGTGCCACCAGCAGAGATCTTTTCCGGGGTACTCAGCCCCAGCATTTT	CATSRDLFRGTQPQHF
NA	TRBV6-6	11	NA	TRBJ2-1	TGTGCCAGCGCTAGGGGCAATGAGCAGTTCTTC	CASARGNEQFF
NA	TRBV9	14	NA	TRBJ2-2	TGTGCCAGCACTCTGGGCAGAAACACCGGGGAGCTGTTTTTT	CASTLGRNTGELFF
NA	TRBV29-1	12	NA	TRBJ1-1	TGCAGCGTTAGGGGGGTGAACACTGAAGCTTTCTTT	CSVRGVNTEAFF
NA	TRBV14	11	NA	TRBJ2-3	TGTGCCAGCAGCGCAGGGGTTACGCAGTATTTT	CASSAGVTQYF
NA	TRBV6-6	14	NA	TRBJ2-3	TGTGCCAGCAGTTACTCGCCGGGGCCAGATACGCAGTATTTT	CASSYSPGPDTQYF
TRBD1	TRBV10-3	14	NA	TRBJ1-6	TGTGCCGTAACAGGGGGCTCCTATAATTCACCCCTCCACTTT	CAVTGGSYNSPLHF
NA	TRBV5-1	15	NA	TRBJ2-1	TGCGCCAGCAGCTTAAGACCGGCCGGCGGTATTGAGCAGTTCTTC	CASSLRPAGGIEQFF
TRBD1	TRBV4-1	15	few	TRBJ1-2	TGCGCCAGCAGCCTCGGCCCAGGGGGTTTAGGTGGCTACACCTTC	CASSLGPGGLGGYTF
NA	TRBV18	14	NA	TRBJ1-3	TGTGCCAGCTCGCCGGGACACGGTACAAACACCATATATTTT	CASSPGHGTNTIYF
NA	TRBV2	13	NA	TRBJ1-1	TGTGCCAGCAGGGTTCTTAAGAACACTGAAGCTTTCTTT	CASRVLKNTEAFF